The 13 T cell receptor beta chains below all came from one sample that was sequenced in a study of shared T cell receptors in the human thymus. Sequencing used immunoSEQ multiplex PCR; TCRdb keeps in-frame clones, though not all of them. This table holds hundreds of thousands of clones, approximately 89% found once. This sample was shared with a second study, whose subject was human thymus T cells.

Sequenced sample: thymocytes. These receptors all stem from a boy under three years old with a congenital heart defect.

The chain employs TRBV7-9 and TRBJ2-7; D may be TRBD1 (7 bases). The germline V gene has CDR1 SEHNR and CDR2 FQNEAQ (reference sequence). V gave up 4 bases and J gave up 3 bases, with 19 bases separating them. The CDR3 has 16 amino acids. CDR3 nucleotide sequence: TGTGCCAGCAGCTCTCTGTCCAGGGGGGCCTACTACGAGCAGTACTTC. It translates to CASSSLSRGAYYEQYF.

V usage is TRBV28 and J usage is TRBJ1-1; tentatively, D is TRBD1 (6 bases). CDR1 and CDR2 (germline): MDHEN, SYDVKM. The CDR3 consists of 15 residues. The ends were cut back, 4 bases at V and 0 bases at J, with 12 bases in the middle. The CDR3 is CASSSRRDMNTEAFF. DNA of the CDR3: TGTGCCAGCAGTTCTCGCCGGGACATGAACACTGAAGCTTTCTTT.

This clone was detected once. The gene calls are TRBV4-3 and TRBJ2-3; 7 nucleotides agree with TRBD2. V shed 0 bases and J 3 bases; nucleotides not matched to a gene: 9. This CDR3 region has 17 residues. Germline V gene lookup returns CDR1 LGHNA and CDR2 YSLEER. CDR3 bases: TGCGCCAGCAGCCAAGATCCGCGCGGGGGTGGGACAGATACGCAGTATTTT. Translated: CASSQDPRGGGTDTQYF.

In DNA form, the CDR3 reads TGTGCCATCACTGCAGGGGAAGGAGAAAAACTGTTTTTT. It encodes CAITAGEGEKLFF. The J gene is TRBJ1-4, the V gene TRBV10-3; TRBD1 is a possible D gene (6 bases). Germline CDR1 reads ENHRY; CDR2 reads SYGVKD. V lost 7 bases, J lost 8 bases, and 14 bases lay in between. The CDR3 totals 13 residues.

V usage is TRBV7-7 and J usage is TRBJ2-5, with 9 bases that match TRBD1. Germline V CDR1 and CDR2: SSHAT, FNYEAQ (reference sequence). The CDR3 consists of 14 residues. V lost 5 bases, J lost 5 bases, and 6 bases stayed unmatched. DNA for the CDR3: TGTGCCAGCAGCACGGGACAGGGAGAGGAGACCCAGTACTTC. It codes for CASSTGQGEETQYF.

The rearrangement uses TRBV7-8 and TRBJ1-5, with a tentative D call TRBD1 (6 bases). V lost 1 base, J lost 9 bases, and 13 bases lay in between. CDR1 SGHVS and CDR2 FQNEAQ come from the germline V gene. CDR3 size: 14 residues. The CDR3 DNA reads as TGTGCCAGCAGCTTAGTAACAGGGAAGAGGCCCCAGCATTTT. This sequence encodes CASSLVTGKRPQHF.

This chain uses TRBV5-5 with TRBJ2-5; 8 nucleotides line up with TRBD2. The junction had 8 bases not matched to a gene; V was cut back by 3 bases and J by 7 bases. CDR3 length equals 14 residues. Germline V lookup: CDR1 SGHKS, CDR2 YYEKEE (reference sequence). The CDR3 coding sequence is TGTGCCAGCAGCTCGACAGGCCGGGGGGGGACCCAGTACTTC. It is translated as CASSSTGRGGTQYF.

This clone appeared once. In DNA, the CDR3 is TGTGCCAGCTCACTCCCAAGAGGGACCCAGTACTTC. Its translation: CASSLPRGTQYF. The chain links TRBV18 to TRBJ2-5; no firm D call. Looked up from germline, CDR1 is KGHSH and CDR2 is LQKENI. This CDR3 has 12 amino acids. V was cut by 4 bases and J by 7 bases, with 10 bases left in between.

J is TRBJ1-3 and V is TRBV28, with 10 bases identical to TRBD1. Per the germline V gene, CDR1 is MDHEN and CDR2 is SYDVKM. The CDR3 is 14 amino acids. After removal of 4 bases from V and 3 bases from J, the junction contained 0 bases not matched to a gene. The CDR3 sequence: CASSWDRGGNTIYF. DNA of the CDR3: TGTGCCAGCAGTTGGGACAGGGGTGGAAACACCATATATTTT. Combining the CDR3 with reference TRBV28 and TRBJ1-3 gives the whole variable domain DVKVTQSSRYLVKRTGEKVFLECVQDMDHENMFWYRQDPGLGLRLIYFSYDVKMKEKGDIPEGYSVSREKKERFSLILESASTNQTSMYLCASSWDRGGNTIYFGEGSWLTVV.

This sequence joins TRBV10-3 and TRBJ2-2, with 7 bases matching TRBD2. V gave up 8 bases and J gave up 2 bases; unmatched junction bases: 11. The germline gives CDR1 ENHRY, CDR2 SYGVKD. The CDR3 is 16 residues long. In nucleotides, the CDR3 is TGTGCCATCCCCCGGGGGGAGGGCATTAACACCGGGGAGCTGTTTTTT. Amino acids: CAIPRGEGINTGELFF.

This chain uses TRBV6-5 with TRBJ1-1, with D unresolved. The CDR3 loop spans 13 amino acids. Trimming left V 5 bases short and J 11 bases short, with 18 bases between. CDR1 and CDR2 (germline): MNHEY, SVGAGI. The CDR3 DNA reads as TGTGCCAGCAGTCCCATGAGCGGGGAGGAGGCTTTCTTT. This gives the protein CASSPMSGEEAFF.

The chain employs TRBV5-6 and TRBJ2-6; tentatively, D is TRBD1 (6 bases). V was pared by 3 bases and J by 2 bases, with 15 bases between. The CDR3 covers 17 residues. The germline V gene encodes CDR1 SGHDT and CDR2 YYEEEE. The CDR3 region is CASSSPQGKTGANVLTF. CDR3 in DNA: TGTGCCAGCAGCTCTCCCCAGGGGAAAACTGGGGCCAACGTCCTGACTTTC.

The chain recombines TRBV4-3 with TRBJ2-1, with TRBD1 identical over 7 bases. Germline V gene lookup returns CDR1 LGHNA and CDR2 YSLEER. With 0 bases clipped from V and 0 bases from J, the junction kept 5 bases outside the gene matches. The CDR3 contains 17 residues. CDR3 region: CASSQDYGDSSYNEQFF. The CDR3 nucleotides read TGCGCCAGCAGCCAAGATTACGGGGACAGCTCCTACAATGAGCAGTTCTTC.